Listed below are T cell receptor beta chains from one sample, sequenced in a study of PD-L1 blockade in urothelial cancer. Assay used: immunoSEQ multiplex PCR; TCRdb lists only in-frame clones, some missing. The data contain more than 95,000 clones, roughly 88% of them singletons. This sample comprised PBMCs, obtained around atezolizumab (anti-PD-L1) treatment. These receptors came from a man aged 45-65 years with urothelial cancer. Each CDR3 is given with its conserved first and last residue. The D gene is left open where the match is weak. Some rows mark clone size as missing; the rest say once, few, many or name a class of expanded clone.

J gene: TRBJ2-7; D gene: TRBD2; V gene: TRBV11-2; clone size: -; CDR3 protein: CASSLGTGLAAFYEQYF; CDR3 DNA: TGTGCCAGCAGCTTAGGGACCGGACTAGCGGCATTCTACGAGCAGTACTTC
J gene: TRBJ2-6; D gene: -; V gene: TRBV13; clone size: -; CDR3 protein: CASSFNRAGANVLTF; CDR3 DNA: TGTGCCAGCAGCTTCAACAGGGCTGGGGCCAACGTCCTGACTTTC
J gene: TRBJ2-5; D gene: -; V gene: TRBV2; clone size: -; CDR3 protein: CASSAVSGRETQYF; CDR3 DNA: TGTGCCAGCAGTGCAGTTAGCGGTAGAGAGACCCAGTACTTC
J gene: TRBJ2-7; D gene: TRBD2; V gene: TRBV5-1; clone size: -; CDR3 protein: CASSILTAGTSSPYEQYF; CDR3 DNA: TGCGCCAGCAGCATACTAACGGCCGGGACTAGTTCACCCTACGAGCAGTACTTC
J gene: TRBJ1-2; D gene: TRBD1; V gene: TRBV5-1; clone size: -; CDR3 protein: CASSLPGQGVHFF; CDR3 DNA: TGCGCCAGCAGCTTACCGGGACAGGGCGTCCACTTCTTC
J gene: TRBJ1-2; D gene: -; V gene: TRBV4-1; clone size: -; CDR3 protein: CASSQGGVKNYGYTF; CDR3 DNA: TGCGCCAGCAGCCAAGGGGGGGTCAAAAACTATGGCTACACCTTC
J gene: TRBJ1-2; D gene: -; V gene: TRBV5-4; clone size: -; CDR3 protein: CASRYPDSYGYTF; CDR3 DNA: TGTGCCAGCAGATATCCGGACAGCTATGGCTACACCTTC
J gene: TRBJ1-4; D gene: -; V gene: TRBV18; clone size: -; CDR3 protein: CASSPRRPEREKLFF; CDR3 DNA: TGTGCCAGCTCACCACGGCGCCCAGAGAGGGAAAAACTGTTTTTT
J gene: TRBJ2-5; D gene: -; V gene: TRBV5-4; clone size: -; CDR3 protein: CASSLLGRPGVTRETQYF; CDR3 DNA: TGTGCCAGCAGCTTGTTGGGCAGGCCGGGAGTAACGCGAGAGACCCAGTACTTC
J gene: TRBJ2-2; D gene: -; V gene: TRBV5-1; clone size: -; CDR3 protein: CASSLGPDTNTGELFF; CDR3 DNA: TGCGCCAGCAGCTTGGGTCCAGATACGAACACCGGGGAGCTGTTTTTT
J gene: TRBJ2-7; D gene: TRBD2; V gene: TRBV7-3; clone size: -; CDR3 protein: CASSQSGLAGHSYEQYF; CDR3 DNA: TGTGCCAGCAGCCAGAGTGGACTAGCGGGACATTCCTACGAGCAGTACTTC
J gene: TRBJ2-2; D gene: TRBD2; V gene: TRBV5-1; clone size: -; CDR3 protein: CASSSTSGSGYTGELFF; CDR3 DNA: TGCGCCAGCAGCTCGACTAGCGGGAGCGGGTACACCGGGGAGCTGTTTTTT
J gene: TRBJ2-3; D gene: TRBD1; V gene: TRBV5-6; clone size: -; CDR3 protein: CASSLGQEPFVTQYF; CDR3 DNA: TGTGCCAGCAGCCTCGGACAGGAACCTTTTGTTACGCAGTATTTT
J gene: TRBJ1-3; D gene: TRBD1; V gene: TRBV7-9; clone size: -; CDR3 protein: CASSHPPGQSSGNTIYF; CDR3 DNA: TGTGCCAGCAGCCATCCACCGGGACAGAGCTCTGGAAACACCATATATTTT
J gene: TRBJ1-5; D gene: -; V gene: TRBV9; clone size: -; CDR3 protein: CASSVGQDFNQPQHF; CDR3 DNA: TGTGCCAGCAGCGTAGGGCAGGACTTCAATCAGCCCCAGCATTTT
J gene: TRBJ1-1; D gene: -; V gene: TRBV6-5; clone size: few; CDR3 protein: CASSQAGLTEAFF; CDR3 DNA: TGTGCCAGCAGTCAAGCAGGATTGACTGAAGCTTTCTTT
J gene: TRBJ2-7; D gene: TRBD2; V gene: TRBV6-6; clone size: once; CDR3 protein: CASREGEQYF; CDR3 DNA: TGTGCCAGCCGGGAGGGAGAGCAGTACTTC
J gene: TRBJ2-7; D gene: TRBD1; V gene: TRBV14; clone size: few; CDR3 protein: CASSQSTGEPYEQYF; CDR3 DNA: TGTGCCAGCAGCCAGTCGACAGGGGAGCCGTACGAGCAGTACTTC
J gene: TRBJ2-7; D gene: TRBD1; V gene: TRBV5-6; clone size: -; CDR3 protein: CASSQIGTGGSVQYF; CDR3 DNA: TGTGCCAGCAGCCAGATTGGGACAGGGGGCAGCGTGCAGTACTTC
J gene: TRBJ2-7; D gene: TRBD2; V gene: TRBV11-2; clone size: -; CDR3 protein: CASGGEAAGEQYF; CDR3 DNA: TGTGCCAGCGGGGGGGAGGCCGCGGGCGAGCAGTACTTC
J gene: TRBJ2-3; D gene: -; V gene: TRBV13; clone size: -; CDR3 protein: CASSFGGTAYTDTQYF; CDR3 DNA: TGTGCCAGCAGCTTTGGAGGGACAGCCTACACAGATACGCAGTATTTT
J gene: TRBJ2-7; D gene: TRBD2; V gene: TRBV2; clone size: -; CDR3 protein: CASSQAGGVYEQYF; CDR3 DNA: TGTGCCAGCAGTCAGGCGGGAGGAGTCTACGAGCAGTACTTC